This T cell receptor beta chain stems from a study of T cells in narcolepsy. At the level of the study: Patients with NT1 or NT2 and healthy control donors were enrolled. Whole-study results and caveats: Comparing one patient's CSF and blood CD4+ clonotypes highlighted HCRT- and TRIB2-specific autoreactive clonotypes. Reportedly, autoreactive clonotypes were serially detected in patients' blood but not controls'. Some memory CD4+ repertoires had no autoreactive clone sequences.

This clone came up a few times. Its antigen is unidentified. The CDR3 has 14 residues. Trimming shortened V by 2 bases and J by 10 bases, and 12 bases separated the two germline ends. The germline V gene has CDR1 MGHRA and CDR2 YSYEKL. Method: immunoSEQ multiplex PCR; TCRdb's copy keeps in-frame clones and lacks some. The sample shows around 27,000 clones, roughly 83% of them seen only once. Source material: CD45RA- memory CD4+ T cells from PBMCs. V gene TRBV4-1 combines with J gene TRBJ1-6; tentatively, D is TRBD1 (5 bases). The clonotype was recovered from a human donor with narcolepsy. The CDR3 nucleotides read TGCGCCAGCAGCCAACATGGGGACGGGTCACCCCTCCACTTT. The encoded protein is CASSQHGDGSPLHF.